The 16 T cell receptor beta chains presented below share a single source sample, sequenced in a study of blood T cell repertoires in COVID-19. Sequenced by immunoSEQ multiplex PCR; TCRdb stores in-frame clones only, minus some. The sample contains around 78,000 clones, around 80% of which appear only once. The sequencing input was peripheral blood. The receptors stem from a human donor in a cohort sampled during active COVID-19.

This chain connects TRBV7-9 to TRBJ1-1; unclear D gene. The CDR3 is 14 residues long. The germline V gene encodes CDR1 SEHNR and CDR2 FQNEAQ (reference sequence). V was trimmed by 3 bases and J by 1 base, leaving 9 bases between them. The CDR3 DNA reads as TGTGCCAGCAGCTTTCGCCGAGGGAACACTGAAGCTTTCTTT. Its protein product is CASSFRRGNTEAFF.

The chain is built from TRBV19 and TRBJ2-7, with 11 bases matching TRBD1. With V trimmed by 8 bases and J by 7 bases, 7 bases remained unmatched. This CDR3 is built from 13 residues. CDR1 is LNHDA and CDR2 is SQIVND in the germline V gene (reference sequence). CDR3 sequence reads: CASSGDRGREQYF. As DNA, the CDR3 is TGTGCCAGTTCAGGGGACAGGGGGAGGGAGCAGTACTTC.

V usage is TRBV5-4 and J usage is TRBJ2-7; 9 bases are a match to TRBD1. CDR3 length: 14 residues. Germline trimming cut 4 bases from V and 6 bases from J; bases unmatched to any gene: 8. Germline CDR1 and CDR2: SGHNT and YYREEE (reference sequence). The CDR3 is CASSKRDRDPEQYF. DNA of the CDR3: TGTGCCAGCAGCAAGCGGGACAGGGATCCCGAGCAGTACTTC.

The chain combines TRBV4-1 with TRBJ2-7; TRBD1 is a possible D gene (6 bases). This CDR3 comprises 17 residues. Trimming took off 1 base at V and 2 bases at J, with 18 bases between the two ends. CDR1 MGHRA and CDR2 YSYEKL come from the germline V gene. CDR3 amino acids: CASSQGPGHTKAYEQYF. CDR3 nucleotide sequence: TGCGCCAGCAGCCAAGGGCCGGGACATACAAAGGCCTACGAGCAGTACTTC.

V usage is TRBV7-9 and J usage is TRBJ1-4; TRBD1 matches 9 bases. There are 15 residues in the CDR3. Germline V gene lookup returns CDR1 SEHNR and CDR2 FQNEAQ (reference sequence). V shed 5 bases, J shed 5 bases, and the junction held 6 bases outside the gene matches. The CDR3 nucleotides read TGTGCCAGCAGCCTCCTGACAGGGGGAAATGAAAAACTGTTTTTT. Amino acids: CASSLLTGGNEKLFF.

CDR3 in DNA: TGTGCCAGTACCAGGGACCGGGACAGGGGTGACTATCAGCCCCAGCATTTT. This sequence encodes CASTRDRDRGDYQPQHF. The V and J genes are TRBV19 and TRBJ1-5, with TRBD1 identical over 10 bases. Unmatched junction bases numbered 14, after V lost 7 bases and J lost 5 bases. CDR1 and CDR2 from the germline V gene are LNHDA and SQIVND (reference sequence). The length of the CDR3 is 17 residues.

The V gene is TRBV29-1, the J gene TRBJ2-1; 9 nucleotides line up with TRBD2. This CDR3 has 15 amino acids. V gave up 8 bases and J gave up 4 bases; unmatched junction bases: 12. The germline V gene encodes CDR1 SQVTM and CDR2 ANQGSEA. CDR3: CSLRRASGVYNEQFF. The CDR3 nucleotides read TGCAGCCTAAGACGGGCTAGCGGGGTATACAATGAGCAGTTCTTC.

The rearrangement links TRBV3-1 (or the pseudogene TRBV3-2) to TRBJ2-6; no firm D call. CDR1 and CDR2 (germline): LGHDT, YNNKEL (reference sequence). CDR3 length: 15 amino acids. Trimming stripped 6 bases from V and 0 bases from J, with 9 bases between. The CDR3 protein is CASSQTDSGANVLTF. The CDR3 coding sequence is TGTGCCAGCAGTCAAACAGACTCTGGGGCCAACGTCCTGACTTTC.

This chain uses TRBV11-1 with TRBJ1-1; D is unclear. The germline V and J ends were trimmed by 1 base and 1 base, with 10 bases remaining between them. The CDR3 is 15 amino acids. The germline gives CDR1 SGHAT, CDR2 FQDESV (reference sequence). CDR3 protein: CASSLGVTANTEAFF. CDR3 coding DNA: TGTGCCAGCAGCTTAGGAGTAACAGCGAACACTGAAGCTTTCTTT.

This rearrangement joins TRBV5-1 to TRBJ2-5; 8 nucleotides agree with TRBD1. Germline V gene lookup returns CDR1 SGHRS and CDR2 YFSETQ. This CDR3 is 15 amino acids long. J lost 5 bases, V lost 0 bases, and 6 bases had no gene match. The CDR3 bases are TGCGCCAGCAGCTTGGCAGGGCAGGGGGCGGAGACCCAGTACTTC. Protein sequence: CASSLAGQGAETQYF. The variable domain in full, completed from reference TRBV5-1 and TRBJ2-5, reads KAGVTQTPRYLIKTRGQQVTLSCSPISGHRSVSWYQQTPGQGLQFLFEYFSETQRNKGNFPGRFSGRQFSNSRSEMNVSTLELGDSALYLCASSLAGQGAETQYFGPGTRLLVL.

This clone was found once. The DNA of the CDR3 is TGTGCCAGCAGCCAACTCCCCGGCCGTCGCAGGAACACCATATATTTT. Protein: CASSQLPGRRRNTIYF. The V and J genes are TRBV5-6 and TRBJ1-3, with D unclear. The germline gives CDR1 SGHDT, CDR2 YYEEEE. The CDR3 runs to 16 residues. V lost 4 bases and J lost 7, with 21 bases in between.

The V and J genes are TRBV2 and TRBJ2-7; perhaps TRBD2 as D (5 bases). Trimming left V 10 bases short and J 7 bases short, with 17 bases between. The CDR3 contains 12 residues. Germline loops: CDR1 SNHLY, CDR2 FYNNEI. The CDR3 reads CATRQSSGEQYF. The CDR3 DNA reads TGTGCCACCAGGCAATCGTCGGGGGAGCAGTACTTC.

In DNA, the CDR3 is TGCGCCAGCAGCTTGGAGCCCTTTGGTTCACCCCTCCACTTT. Protein: CASSLEPFGSPLHF. V gene TRBV5-1 combines with J gene TRBJ1-6; D remains ambiguous. V lost 0 bases and J lost 9, with 10 bases in between. The germline gives CDR1 SGHRS, CDR2 YFSETQ. CDR3 length: 14 residues.

This clone was counted between two and nine times. The chain uses TRBV27 and TRBJ2-7; TRBD2 matches at 11 bases. Per the germline V gene, CDR1 is MNHEY and CDR2 is SMNVEV (reference sequence). Losses at the gene ends were 5 bases for V and 6 bases for J; bases not matched to a gene: 6. CDR3 length: 14 residues. The CDR3 is CASSLGTSGGEQYF. CDR3 coding DNA: TGTGCCAGCAGTCTAGGGACTAGCGGTGGCGAGCAGTACTTC.

V usage is TRBV3-1 (or the pseudogene TRBV3-2) and J usage is TRBJ2-7, with 8 bases lining up with TRBD1. Germline CDR1 and CDR2: LGHDT and YNNKEL (reference sequence). V shed 6 bases and J 0 bases; nucleotides not matched to a gene: 7. CDR3 length: 15 residues. CDR3 DNA sequence: TGTGCCAGCAGACACACAGGGGGTTTCTCCTACGAGCAGTACTTC. It is translated as CASRHTGGFSYEQYF.

CDR3 nucleotides: TGTGCCAGCAGCCCCCTGGGGGACTCGAGCTCCTACAATGAGCAGTTCTTC. Translated: CASSPLGDSSSYNEQFF. The rearrangement joins TRBV7-6 to TRBJ2-1; D is perhaps TRBD2 (6 bases). Trimming removed 5 bases from V and 0 bases from J, with 17 bases in between. The V gene's germline CDR1 is SGHVS and CDR2 FNYEAQ. The CDR3 sequence is 17 residues long.